These 8 T cell receptor beta chains were sequenced from one sample in a study of shared clonotypes between healthy human individuals. The repertoire was sequenced with immunoSEQ multiplex PCR; TCRdb's copy has only in-frame clones and lacks some. The sample lists fewer than 2.5 million clones; approximately 93% were seen once. The sample comprised naive CD4+ T cells from PBMCs. The subset denotes: CD45RA+ positively selected. The source of these receptors is a man aged 18 to 30 in good health. Some clones in this sample may be carry-over from other donors' samples.

J is TRBJ2-7 and V is TRBV7-9, with TRBD1 matching 12 bases. The V gene end was trimmed by 4 bases and the J gene end by 5 bases; junction bases not matched to a gene: 12. The CDR3 consists of 17 residues. Looked up from germline, CDR1 is SEHNR and CDR2 is FQNEAQ (reference sequence). The CDR3 region is CASSSIPGQGASNEQYF. DNA for the CDR3: TGTGCCAGCAGCTCCATTCCGGGACAGGGGGCATCTAACGAGCAGTACTTC.

The rearrangement joins TRBV23-1 to TRBJ2-2, with 8 positions matching TRBD2. TRBV23-1 falls under the ORF class, with uncertain function. There are 14 residues in the CDR3. V lost 7 bases, J lost 4 bases, and 5 bases stayed unmatched. The CDR3 DNA is TGCGCCAGCATCGGGGCGGGAGGCACCGGGGAGCTGTTTTTT. It yields the protein CASIGAGGTGELFF.

This chain links TRBV7-9 with TRBJ1-2; D remains unclear. Germline V CDR1 and CDR2: SEHNR, FQNEAQ (reference sequence). V was shortened by 2 bases and J by 5 bases, with 9 bases between the two germline ends. CDR3 length: 13 residues. The CDR3 DNA sequence: TGTGCCAGCAGCTTATCCGTCCCGTATGGCTACACCTTC. This codes for CASSLSVPYGYTF.

The chain employs TRBV27 and TRBJ1-5; D gene ambiguous. The V end was cut by 6 bases, the J end by 0 bases, with 9 bases between. Germline lookup yields CDR1 MNHEY and CDR2 SMNVEV (reference sequence). This CDR3 has 14 amino acids. The DNA of the CDR3 is TGTGCCAGCAGGGGTCACATTAGCAATCAGCCCCAGCATTTT. It translates to CASRGHISNQPQHF.

About this clone itself: Other DNA sequences from this sample encode an identical CDR3 as well. The gene calls are TRBV10-3 and TRBJ1-1; D is ambiguous. Trimming shortened V by 6 bases and J by 1 base, and 12 bases separated the two germline ends. Germline V CDR1 and CDR2: ENHRY, SYGVKD. The CDR3 runs to 14 residues. The CDR3 reads CAISARGTNTEAFF. In DNA form, the CDR3 reads TGTGCCATCAGCGCCCGAGGCACGAACACTGAAGCTTTCTTT.

J is TRBJ2-7 and V is TRBV2; 12 nucleotides agree with TRBD1. Germline lookup yields CDR1 SNHLY and CDR2 FYNNEI. The junction had 5 bases not matched to a gene; V was cut back by 6 bases and J by 5 bases. The CDR3 consists of 14 residues. DNA of the CDR3: TGTGCCAGCAGGGGGGACAGGGGGCATAACGAGCAGTACTTC. It codes for CASRGDRGHNEQYF.

As regards this clone: The same CDR3 arises from other DNA sequences in this sample as well. The chain couples TRBV7-3 to TRBJ2-2; the match to TRBD2 covers 7 bases. Per the germline V gene, CDR1 is SGHTA and CDR2 is FQGTGA. This CDR3 region has 13 residues. Trimming at V came to 4 bases and at J to 6 bases, leaving 2 bases not matched to a gene. This chain's CDR3 is CASSSGLAGELFF. The DNA for the CDR3 is TGTGCCAGCAGCTCAGGACTAGCCGGGGAGCTGTTTTTT.

V usage is TRBV18 and J usage is TRBJ2-7; D call uncertain. V was clipped by 4 bases and J by 2 bases, with 18 bases between them. Germline V gene lookup returns CDR1 KGHSH and CDR2 LQKENI. The length of the CDR3 is 16 residues. CDR3 nucleotide sequence: TGTGCCAGCTCACTAGCCGGGCCAACACTCCCCTACGAGCAGTACTTC. Amino acid sequence: CASSLAGPTLPYEQYF.